The 2 T cell receptor beta chains below come from one sample, sequenced in a study of Ad26.COV2.S vaccination and SARS-CoV-2 variants. The treatment is: some 19 received Ad26.COV2.S at low or high dose, single or two shots; roughly 5 received placebo; per-sample allocation not given. Sampling happened 63 days after the first vaccine or placebo injection. TCRdb keeps only in-frame clones here, not all; method: immunoSEQ multiplex PCR. The table lists about 680,000 clones, approximately 88% of them singletons. The material sequenced was peripheral blood, taken in a trial of Ad26.COV2.S vaccine versus placebo. The receptors stem from a person between 18 and 59 years old who received the Ad26.COV2.S COVID-19 vaccine or a placebo.

This sequence joins TRBV29-1 and TRBJ1-3, with TRBD1 matching 7 bases. CDR1 and CDR2 from the germline V gene are SQVTM and ANQGSEA. V was clipped by 4 bases and J by 4 bases; unmatched bases: 4. There are 13 residues in the CDR3. CDR3 bases: TGCAGCGTTGGAACAGGGGCCGGAAACACCATATATTTT. Protein: CSVGTGAGNTIYF.

This chain joins TRBV5-1 and TRBJ2-7; D is possibly TRBD1 (5 bases). CDR1 is SGHRS, CDR2 YFSETQ, per germline. Between the trimmed V and J ends, which lost 4 bases and 0 bases, there was a span of 14 bases. The CDR3 has 15 residues. DNA for the CDR3: TGCGCCAGCAGCCTGGCCCTGACAGCCTCCTACGAGCAGTACTTC. As protein: CASSLALTASYEQYF.